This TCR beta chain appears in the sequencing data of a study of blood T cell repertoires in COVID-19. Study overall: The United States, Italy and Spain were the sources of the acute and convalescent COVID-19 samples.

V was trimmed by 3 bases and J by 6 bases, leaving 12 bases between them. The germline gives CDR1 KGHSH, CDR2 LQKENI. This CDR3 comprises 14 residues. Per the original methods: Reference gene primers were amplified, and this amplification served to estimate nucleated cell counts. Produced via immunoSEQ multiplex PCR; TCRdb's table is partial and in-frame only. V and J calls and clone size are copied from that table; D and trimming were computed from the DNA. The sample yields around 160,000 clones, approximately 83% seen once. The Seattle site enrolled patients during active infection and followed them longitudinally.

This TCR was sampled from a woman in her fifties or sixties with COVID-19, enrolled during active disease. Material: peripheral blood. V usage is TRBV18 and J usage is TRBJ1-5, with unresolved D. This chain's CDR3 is CASSPVPGVQPQHF. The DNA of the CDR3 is TGTGCCAGCTCACCTGTGCCCGGGGTTCAGCCCCAGCATTTT.